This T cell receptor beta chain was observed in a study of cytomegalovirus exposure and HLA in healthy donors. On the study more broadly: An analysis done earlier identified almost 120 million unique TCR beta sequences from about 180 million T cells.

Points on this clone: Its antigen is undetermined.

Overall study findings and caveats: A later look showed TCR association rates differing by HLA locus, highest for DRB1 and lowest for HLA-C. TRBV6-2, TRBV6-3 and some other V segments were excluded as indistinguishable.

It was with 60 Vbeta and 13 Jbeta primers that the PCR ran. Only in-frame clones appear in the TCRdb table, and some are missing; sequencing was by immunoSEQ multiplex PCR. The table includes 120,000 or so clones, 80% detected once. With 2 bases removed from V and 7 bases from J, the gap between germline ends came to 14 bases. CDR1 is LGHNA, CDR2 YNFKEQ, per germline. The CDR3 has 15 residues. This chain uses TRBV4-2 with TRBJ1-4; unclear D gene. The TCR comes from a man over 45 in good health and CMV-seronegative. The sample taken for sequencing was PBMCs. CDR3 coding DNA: TGTGCCAGCAGCCAATCTAGGGCGGGGAGTGAAAAACTGTTTTTT. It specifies CASSQSRAGSEKLFF.